Sequencing of this TCR beta chain was carried out in a study of metastatic and nonmetastatic thyroid tumors. Study-wide background: Repertoire comparisons spanned blood and tumor or nodule tissue from malignant and benign thyroid patients. General study findings and limits: Significantly higher TCR beta diversity was reportedly seen in malignant thyroid tumors than benign nodules, in blood and tumor.

As originally analysed: CDR3 was compared across clinicopathological groups, and the resulting differences were used to build a distant-metastasis classifier for papillary thyroid cancer. With MiXCR, TCRdb reprocessed the PCR reads. The V and J calls come from TCRdb's annotation, not from the publication. This sample has around 30,000 clones; over 10% occur once, and the top ten carry under 5%. Treatment of any kind had been given to no patient before thyroid surgery. V gave up 5 bases and J gave up 2 bases; unmatched junction bases: 4. The germline gives CDR1 MDHEN, CDR2 SYDVKM. CDR3 length equals 14 residues. This clone was picked up many times. Its specificity is unknown.

V usage is TRBV28 and J usage is TRBJ2-7; 9 bases map to TRBD1. The sequencing input was blood. The origin of this receptor is a female donor with papillary thyroid cancer or a benign thyroid nodule (not recorded which). Some clones in this sample may be carry-over from other donors' samples. The CDR3 loop reads CASSDRQGAYEQYF. The DNA of the CDR3 is TGTGCCAGCAGTGACCGACAGGGGGCCTACGAGCAGTACTTC. Looking up the rest from reference TRBV28 and TRBJ2-7 gives the full variable domain: DVKVTQSSRYLVKRTGEKVFLECVQDMDHENMFWYRQDPGLGLRLIYFSYDVKMKEKGDIPEGYSVSREKKERFSLILESASTNQTSMYLCASSDRQGAYEQYFGPGTRLTVT.